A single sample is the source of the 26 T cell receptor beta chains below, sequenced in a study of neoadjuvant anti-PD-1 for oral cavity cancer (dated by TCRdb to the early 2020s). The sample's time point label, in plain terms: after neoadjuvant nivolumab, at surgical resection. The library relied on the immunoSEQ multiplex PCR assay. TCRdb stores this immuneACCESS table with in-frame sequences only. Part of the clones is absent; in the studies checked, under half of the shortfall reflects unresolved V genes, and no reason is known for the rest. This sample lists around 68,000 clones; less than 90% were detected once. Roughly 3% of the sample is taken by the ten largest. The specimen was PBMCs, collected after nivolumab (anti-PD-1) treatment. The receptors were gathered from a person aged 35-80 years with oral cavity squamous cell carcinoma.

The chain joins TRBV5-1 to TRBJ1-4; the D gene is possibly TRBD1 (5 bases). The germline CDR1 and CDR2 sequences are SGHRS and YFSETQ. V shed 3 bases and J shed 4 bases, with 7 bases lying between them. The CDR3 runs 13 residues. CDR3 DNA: TGCGCCAGCAGCTCTCAGGGTAATGAAAAACTGTTTTTT. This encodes CASSSQGNEKLFF. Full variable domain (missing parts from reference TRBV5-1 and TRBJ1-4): KAGVTQTPRYLIKTRGQQVTLSCSPISGHRSVSWYQQTPGQGLQFLFEYFSETQRNKGNFPGRFSGRQFSNSRSEMNVSTLELGDSALYLCASSSQGNEKLFFGSGTQLSVL.

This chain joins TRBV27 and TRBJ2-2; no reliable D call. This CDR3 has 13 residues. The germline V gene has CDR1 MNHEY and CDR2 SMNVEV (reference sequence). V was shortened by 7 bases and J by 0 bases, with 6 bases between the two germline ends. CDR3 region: CASKDTNTGELFF. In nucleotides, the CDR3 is TGTGCCAGCAAAGACACGAACACCGGGGAGCTGTTTTTT.

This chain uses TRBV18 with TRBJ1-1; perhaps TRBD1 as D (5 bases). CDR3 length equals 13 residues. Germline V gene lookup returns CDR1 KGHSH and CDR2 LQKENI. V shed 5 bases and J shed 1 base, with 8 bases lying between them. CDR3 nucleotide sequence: TGTGCCAGCTCAAGGGACCCGAACACTGAAGCTTTCTTT. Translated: CASSRDPNTEAFF.

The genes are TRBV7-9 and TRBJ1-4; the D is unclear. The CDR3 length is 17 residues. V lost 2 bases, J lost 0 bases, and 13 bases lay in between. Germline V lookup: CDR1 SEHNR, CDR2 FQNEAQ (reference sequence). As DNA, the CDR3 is TGTGCCAGCAGCTTAAGTCGGGGTTTGGCAACTAATGAAAAACTGTTTTTT. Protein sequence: CASSLSRGLATNEKLFF.

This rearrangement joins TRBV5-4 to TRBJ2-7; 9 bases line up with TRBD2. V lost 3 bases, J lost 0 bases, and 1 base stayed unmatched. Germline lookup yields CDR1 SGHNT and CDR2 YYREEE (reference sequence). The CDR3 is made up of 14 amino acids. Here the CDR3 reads CASSSSGTSYEQYF. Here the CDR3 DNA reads TGTGCCAGCAGCTCTAGCGGGACCTCCTACGAGCAGTACTTC. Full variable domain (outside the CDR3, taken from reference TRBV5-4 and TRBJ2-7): ETGVTQSPTHLIKTRGQQVTLRCSSQSGHNTVSWYQQALGQGPQFIFQYYREEENGRGNFPPRFSGLQFPNYSSELNVNALELDDSALYLCASSSSGTSYEQYFGPGTRLTVT.

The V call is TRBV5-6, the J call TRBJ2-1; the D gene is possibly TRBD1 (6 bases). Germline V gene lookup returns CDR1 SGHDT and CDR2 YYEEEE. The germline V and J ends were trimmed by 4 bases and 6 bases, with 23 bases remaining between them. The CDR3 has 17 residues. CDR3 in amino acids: CASSILRTDIVGNEQFF. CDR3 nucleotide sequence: TGTGCCAGCAGCATACTCCGGACAGACATCGTGGGCAATGAGCAGTTCTTC.

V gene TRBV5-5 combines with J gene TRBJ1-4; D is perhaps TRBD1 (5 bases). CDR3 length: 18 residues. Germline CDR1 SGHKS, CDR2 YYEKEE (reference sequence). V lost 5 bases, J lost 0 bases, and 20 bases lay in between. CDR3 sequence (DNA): TGTGCCAGCAGGACGGGGCCTTACTCATTTGCAACTAATGAAAAACTGTTTTTT. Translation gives CASRTGPYSFATNEKLFF. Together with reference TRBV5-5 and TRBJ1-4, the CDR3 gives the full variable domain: DAGVTQSPTHLIKTRGQQVTLRCSPISGHKSVSWYQQVLGQGPQFIFQYYEKEERGRGNFPDRFSARQFPNYSSELNVNALLLGDSALYLCASRTGPYSFATNEKLFFGSGTQLSVL.

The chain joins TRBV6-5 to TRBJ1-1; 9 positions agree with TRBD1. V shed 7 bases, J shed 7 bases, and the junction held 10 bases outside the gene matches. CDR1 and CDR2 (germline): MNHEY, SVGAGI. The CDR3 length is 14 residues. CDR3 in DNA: TGTGCCAGCACTCAGGGACAGGGCCGAGATGAAGCTTTCTTT. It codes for CASTQGQGRDEAFF.

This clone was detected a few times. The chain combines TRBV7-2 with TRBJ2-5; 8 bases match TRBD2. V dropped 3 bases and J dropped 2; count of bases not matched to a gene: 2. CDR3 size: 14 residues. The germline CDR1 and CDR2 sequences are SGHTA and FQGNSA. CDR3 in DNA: TGTGCCAGCAGCTTGGGGACTAGACAAGAGACCCAGTACTTC. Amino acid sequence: CASSLGTRQETQYF. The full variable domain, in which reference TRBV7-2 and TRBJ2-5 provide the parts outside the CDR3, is GAGVSQSPSNKVTEKGKDVELRCDPISGHTALYWYRQSLGQGLEFLIYFQGNSAPDKSGLPSDRFSAERTGGSVSTLTIQRTQQEDSAVYLCASSLGTRQETQYFGPGTRLLVL.

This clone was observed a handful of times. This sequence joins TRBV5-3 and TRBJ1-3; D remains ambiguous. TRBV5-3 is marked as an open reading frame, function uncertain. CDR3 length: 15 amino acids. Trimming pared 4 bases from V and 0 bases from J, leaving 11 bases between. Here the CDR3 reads CARSRWDSSGNTIYF. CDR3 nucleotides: TGTGCCAGAAGCCGATGGGATAGCTCTGGAAACACCATATATTTT.

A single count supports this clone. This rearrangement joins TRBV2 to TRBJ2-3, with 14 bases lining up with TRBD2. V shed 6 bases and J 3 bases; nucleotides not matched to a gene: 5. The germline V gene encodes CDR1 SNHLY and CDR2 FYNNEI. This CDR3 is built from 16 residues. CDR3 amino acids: CASRTRLAGGTDTQYF. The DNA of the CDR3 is TGTGCCAGCAGGACCCGACTAGCGGGGGGGACAGATACGCAGTATTTT.

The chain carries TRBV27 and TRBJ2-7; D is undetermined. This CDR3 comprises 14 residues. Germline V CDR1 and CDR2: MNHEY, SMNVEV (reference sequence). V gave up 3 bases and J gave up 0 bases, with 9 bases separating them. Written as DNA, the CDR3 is TGTGCCAGCAGTTTTTACGGAAACTCCTACGAGCAGTACTTC. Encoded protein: CASSFYGNSYEQYF.

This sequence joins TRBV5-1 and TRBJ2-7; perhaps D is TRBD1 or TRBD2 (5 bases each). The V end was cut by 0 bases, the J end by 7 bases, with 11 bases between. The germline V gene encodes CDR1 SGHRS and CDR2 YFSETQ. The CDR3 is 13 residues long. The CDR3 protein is CASSLGGSREQYF. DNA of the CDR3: TGCGCCAGCAGCTTGGGGGGGTCGAGGGAGCAGTACTTC.

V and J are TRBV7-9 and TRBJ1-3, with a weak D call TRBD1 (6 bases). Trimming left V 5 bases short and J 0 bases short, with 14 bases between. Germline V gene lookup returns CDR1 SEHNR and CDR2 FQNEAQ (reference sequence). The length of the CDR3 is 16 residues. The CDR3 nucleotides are TGTGCCAGCAGCCCCAGGGGATCTAACTCTGGAAACACCATATATTTT. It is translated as CASSPRGSNSGNTIYF.

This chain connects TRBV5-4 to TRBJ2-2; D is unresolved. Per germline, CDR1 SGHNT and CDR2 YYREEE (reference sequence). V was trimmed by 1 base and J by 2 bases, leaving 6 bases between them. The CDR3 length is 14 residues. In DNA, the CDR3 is TGTGCCAGCAGCTTGCAGACCAACACCGGGGAGCTGTTTTTT. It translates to CASSLQTNTGELFF. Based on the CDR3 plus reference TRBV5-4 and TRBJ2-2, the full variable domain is ETGVTQSPTHLIKTRGQQVTLRCSSQSGHNTVSWYQQALGQGPQFIFQYYREEENGRGNFPPRFSGLQFPNYSSELNVNALELDDSALYLCASSLQTNTGELFFGEGSRLTVL.

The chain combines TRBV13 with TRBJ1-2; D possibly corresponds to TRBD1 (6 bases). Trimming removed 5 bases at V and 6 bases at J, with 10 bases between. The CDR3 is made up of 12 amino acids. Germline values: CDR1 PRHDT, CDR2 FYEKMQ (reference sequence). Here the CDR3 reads CASSNRQDGYTF. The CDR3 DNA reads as TGTGCCAGCAGCAACCGACAGGATGGCTACACCTTC.

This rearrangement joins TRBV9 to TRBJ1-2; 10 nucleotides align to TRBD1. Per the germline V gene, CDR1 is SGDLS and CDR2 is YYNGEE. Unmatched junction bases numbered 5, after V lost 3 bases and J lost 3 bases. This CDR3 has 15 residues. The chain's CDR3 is CASSARQGADYGYTF. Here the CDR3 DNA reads TGTGCCAGCAGCGCCAGACAGGGGGCGGACTATGGCTACACCTTC.

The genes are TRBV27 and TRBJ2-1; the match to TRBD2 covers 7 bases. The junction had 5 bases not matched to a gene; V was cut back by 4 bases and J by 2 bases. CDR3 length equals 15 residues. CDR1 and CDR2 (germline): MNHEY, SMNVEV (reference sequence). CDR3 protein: CASSSLAEPYNEQFF. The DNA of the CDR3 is TGTGCCAGCAGTTCTCTAGCGGAGCCCTACAATGAGCAGTTCTTC.

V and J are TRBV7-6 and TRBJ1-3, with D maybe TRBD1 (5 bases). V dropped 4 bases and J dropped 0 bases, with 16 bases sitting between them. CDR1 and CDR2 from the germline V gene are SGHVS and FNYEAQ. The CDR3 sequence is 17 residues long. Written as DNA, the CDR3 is TGTGCCAGCAGCTCCGGACGGGGCCTTCTCTCTGGAAACACCATATATTTT. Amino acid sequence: CASSSGRGLLSGNTIYF.

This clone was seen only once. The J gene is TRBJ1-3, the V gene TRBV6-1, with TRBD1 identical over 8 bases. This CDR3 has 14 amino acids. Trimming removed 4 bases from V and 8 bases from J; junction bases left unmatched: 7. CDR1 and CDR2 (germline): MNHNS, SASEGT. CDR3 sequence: CASSGGQGGYTIYF. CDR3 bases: TGTGCCAGCAGTGGAGGACAGGGTGGTTACACCATATATTTT.

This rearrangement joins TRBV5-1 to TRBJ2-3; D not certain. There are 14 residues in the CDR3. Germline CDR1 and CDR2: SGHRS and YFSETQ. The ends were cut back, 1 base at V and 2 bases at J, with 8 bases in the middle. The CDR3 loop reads CASSLSADTDTQYF. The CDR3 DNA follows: TGCGCCAGCAGCTTGAGTGCTGACACAGATACGCAGTATTTT.

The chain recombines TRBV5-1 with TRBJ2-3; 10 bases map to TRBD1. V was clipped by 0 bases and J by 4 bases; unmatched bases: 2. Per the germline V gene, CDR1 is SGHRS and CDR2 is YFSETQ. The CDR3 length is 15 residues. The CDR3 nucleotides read TGCGCCAGCAGCTTGGACGGGACAGGGGCAGATACGCAGTATTTT. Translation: CASSLDGTGADTQYF.

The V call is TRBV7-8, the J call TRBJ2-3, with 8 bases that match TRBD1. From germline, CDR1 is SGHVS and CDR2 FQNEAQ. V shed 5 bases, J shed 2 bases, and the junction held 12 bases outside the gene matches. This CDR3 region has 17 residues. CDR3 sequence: CASSVRIRGRDTDTQYF. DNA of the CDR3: TGTGCCAGCAGCGTTCGGATCAGGGGGCGAGACACAGATACGCAGTATTTT.

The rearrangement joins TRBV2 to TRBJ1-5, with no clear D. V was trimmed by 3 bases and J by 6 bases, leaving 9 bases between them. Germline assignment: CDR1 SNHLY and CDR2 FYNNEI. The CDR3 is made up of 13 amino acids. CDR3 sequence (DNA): TGTGCCAGCAGTGACAAAGGCACTCAGCCCCAGCATTTT. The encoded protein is CASSDKGTQPQHF.

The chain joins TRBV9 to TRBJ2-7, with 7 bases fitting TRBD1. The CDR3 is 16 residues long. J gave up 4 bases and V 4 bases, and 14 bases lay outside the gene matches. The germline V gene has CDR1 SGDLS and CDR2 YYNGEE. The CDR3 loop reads CASSPRGDRAFYEQYF. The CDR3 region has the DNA TGTGCCAGCAGCCCGAGAGGGGACAGAGCGTTTTACGAGCAGTACTTC. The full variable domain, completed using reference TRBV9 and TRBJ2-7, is DSGVTQTPKHLITATGQRVTLRCSPRSGDLSVYWYQQSLDQGLQFLIQYYNGEERAKGNILERFSAQQFPDLHSELNLSSLELGDSALYFCASSPRGDRAFYEQYFGPGTRLTVT.

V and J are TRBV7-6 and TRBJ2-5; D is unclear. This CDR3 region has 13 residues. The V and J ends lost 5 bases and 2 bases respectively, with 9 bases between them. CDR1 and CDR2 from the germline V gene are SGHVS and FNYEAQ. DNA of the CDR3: TGTGCCAGCAGCCTGACATTTCAAGAGACCCAGTACTTC. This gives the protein CASSLTFQETQYF.